Listed here are 25 T cell receptor beta chains from one sample, sequenced in a study of OX40 agonist ivuxolimab in advanced cancers. The protocol was immunoSEQ multiplex PCR, while the TCRdb copy is restricted to in-frame clones and leaves out a portion. The repertoire holds about 130,000 clones, with about nine tenths as singletons. Sequenced here: CD4+ or CD8+ T cells sorted from blood, sampled in a trial of the OX40 agonist ivuxolimab. All receptors come from an adult with an advanced solid tumor such as melanoma, head and neck, liver or kidney cancer.

V and J are TRBV5-4 and TRBJ1-1; perhaps TRBD1 as D (6 bases). V was trimmed by 3 bases and J by 1 base, leaving 13 bases between them. This CDR3 comprises 15 residues. Germline V lookup: CDR1 SGHNT, CDR2 YYREEE (reference sequence). The CDR3 DNA follows: TGTGCCAGCAGCTCGGGGCTGACAGGGAACACTGAAGCTTTCTTT. Its translation is CASSSGLTGNTEAFF.

This clone was counted a single time. The chain uses TRBV12-5 and TRBJ1-1, with unresolved D. Germline loops: CDR1 LGHNT, CDR2 FRNRAP. CDR3 size: 16 residues. Trimming cost V 5 bases and J 0 bases, with 16 bases left between them. This CDR3 is CASGPRAALMNTEAFF. DNA of the CDR3: TGTGCTAGTGGTCCCCGGGCAGCCTTGATGAACACTGAAGCTTTCTTT.

This clone appeared a single time. The chain joins TRBV19 to TRBJ2-5; D call uncertain. V was shortened by 5 bases and J by 4 bases, with 20 bases between the two germline ends. This CDR3 is 16 amino acids long. CDR1 and CDR2 from the germline V gene are LNHDA and SQIVND (reference sequence). The DNA for the CDR3 is TGTGCCAGTAGTCCCCGGGCTTCACCCGGCCCAGAGACCCAGTACTTC. This codes for CASSPRASPGPETQYF.

V is TRBV7-2 and J is TRBJ1-2, with D hard to call. The V end was cut by 0 bases, the J end by 7 bases, with 12 bases between. CDR3 length: 14 amino acids. From germline, CDR1 is SGHTA and CDR2 FQGNSA. This CDR3 is CASSLARLLGGYTF. CDR3 in DNA: TGTGCCAGCAGCTTAGCAAGGCTCCTGGGTGGCTACACCTTC.

The chain is built from TRBV2 and TRBJ1-1; D is possibly TRBD1 (5 bases). The germline V and J ends were trimmed by 4 bases and 4 bases, with 7 bases remaining between them. The germline V gene has CDR1 SNHLY and CDR2 FYNNEI. The CDR3 extends over 12 amino acids. The CDR3 bases are TGTGCCAGCAGTGCGCAGGGCACTGAAGCTTTCTTT. This encodes CASSAQGTEAFF.

The genes are TRBV18 and TRBJ2-1; D not resolved. Looked up from germline, CDR1 is KGHSH and CDR2 is LQKENI. Trimming left V 3 bases short and J 0 bases short, with 15 bases between. CDR3 length: 17 residues. The CDR3 sequence is CASSPWVSTSSYNEQFF. Here the CDR3 DNA reads TGTGCCAGCTCACCCTGGGTGAGCACGAGCTCCTACAATGAGCAGTTCTTC.

The rearrangement joins TRBV6-5 to TRBJ2-5; the match to TRBD1 covers 9 bases. Germline values: CDR1 MNHEY, CDR2 SVGAGI. The CDR3 spans 14 residues. Trimming cost V 5 bases and J 3 bases; bases outside gene matches: 4. The CDR3 sequence is CASSPGTGKETQYF. CDR3 DNA sequence: TGTGCCAGCAGTCCCGGGACAGGGAAAGAGACCCAGTACTTC.

V and J are TRBV9 and TRBJ1-2, with D perhaps TRBD1 (6 bases). The CDR3 loop spans 15 amino acids. The V end was cut by 0 bases, the J end by 4 bases, with 13 bases between. The germline CDR1 and CDR2 sequences are SGDLS and YYNGEE. The CDR3: CASSVDGGPGYGYTF. CDR3 sequence (DNA): TGTGCCAGCAGCGTAGATGGGGGGCCTGGCTATGGCTACACCTTC.

Concerning this clone itself: The junction departs from the called germline gene at one end, perhaps through a read error. The J gene is TRBJ2-1, the V gene TRBV7-3; 7 bases align to TRBD2. The CDR3 runs to 16 residues. Germline V gene lookup returns CDR1 SGHTA and CDR2 FQGTGA. The CDR3 region is CASSVTSASGRGEQFF. Written as DNA, the CDR3 is TGTGCCAGCAGCGTAACATCTGCTAGCGGCCGCGGTGAGCAGTTCTTC. Full variable domain (remainder filled in from reference TRBV7-3 and TRBJ2-1): GAGVSQTPSNKVTEKGKYVELRCDPISGHTALYWYRQSLGQGPEFLIYFQGTGAADDSGLPNDRFFAVRPEGSVSTLKIQRTERGDSAVYLCASSVTSASGRGEQFFGPGTRLTVL.

The chain combines TRBV18 with TRBJ1-1, with a weak D call TRBD1 (5 bases). Germline V gene data show CDR1 as KGHSH and CDR2 as LQKENI. This CDR3 region has 17 residues. Trimming took 3 bases from V and 2 from J, leaving 19 bases between them. CDR3 coding DNA: TGTGCCAGCTCACCCTACGTCGGGGGACCTCAAAACACTGAAGCTTTCTTT. Amino acid sequence: CASSPYVGGPQNTEAFF.

The rearrangement uses TRBV19 and TRBJ1-1, with a tentative D call TRBD1 (6 bases). The CDR3 is made up of 14 amino acids. Germline-derived CDR1 and CDR2 are LNHDA and SQIVND (reference sequence). Trimming shortened V by 9 bases and J by 4 bases, and 18 bases separated the two germline ends. The CDR3, as DNA: TGTGCCAGCCACATCAGGGGAAAGAGCACTGAAGCTTTCTTT. Protein sequence: CASHIRGKSTEAFF.

This clone has a single count. This sequence joins TRBV5-1 and TRBJ2-3, with 7 bases fitting TRBD2. CDR3 length: 13 residues. The J segment lost 2 bases and the V segment lost 7 bases, leaving 4 bases of the junction unmatched. Germline V lookup: CDR1 SGHRS, CDR2 YFSETQ. This CDR3 reads CASGRLATDTQYF. In nucleotides, the CDR3 is TGCGCCAGCGGCAGACTAGCCACAGATACGCAGTATTTT.

V and J are TRBV14 and TRBJ2-2; 7 positions match TRBD2. Trimming took 2 bases from V and 7 from J; bases not matched to a gene: 10. Germline CDR1 SGHDN, CDR2 FVKESK. The length of the CDR3 is 16 residues. CDR3 bases: TGTGCCAGCAGCCAAAGCCCAGGACTAGATGTCGGGGAGCTGTTTTTT. Its protein is CASSQSPGLDVGELFF.

The chain uses TRBV7-2 and TRBJ2-7; D ambiguous. The ends were cut back, 5 bases at V and 1 base at J, with 12 bases in the middle. CDR1 is SGHTA and CDR2 is FQGNSA in the germline V gene. The CDR3 covers 14 residues. The CDR3 bases are TGTGCCAGCAGCCATCTAGATACTTCCTACGAGCAGTACTTC. It codes for CASSHLDTSYEQYF.

The chain has TRBV5-1 and TRBJ2-3; 7 bases align to TRBD2. Germline V gene lookup returns CDR1 SGHRS and CDR2 YFSETQ. This CDR3 has 17 amino acids. With V trimmed by 0 bases and J by 5 bases, 12 bases remained unmatched. CDR3 DNA: TGCGCCAGCAGCTTGGACGGGGAGGGGTTGAGGAAAGATACGCAGTATTTT. Translated: CASSLDGEGLRKDTQYF.

This sequence joins TRBV9 and TRBJ2-3; 7 bases are shared with TRBD2. V shed 4 bases and J 11 bases; nucleotides not matched to a gene: 13. Germline CDR1 and CDR2: SGDLS and YYNGEE. The CDR3 is 14 amino acids. The CDR3 here is CASSSLTPGTKQYF. CDR3 sequence (DNA): TGTGCCAGCAGCTCGTTAACCCCCGGGACTAAGCAGTATTTT. The full variable domain, with the rest looked up from reference TRBV9 and TRBJ2-3, is DSGVTQTPKHLITATGQRVTLRCSPRSGDLSVYWYQQSLDQGLQFLIQYYNGEERAKGNILERFSAQQFPDLHSELNLSSLELGDSALYFCASSSLTPGTKQYFGPGTRLTVL.

The V gene is TRBV5-8, the J gene TRBJ2-7; D is unclear. This CDR3 comprises 15 residues. Between the trimmed V and J ends, which lost 0 bases and 2 bases, there was a span of 12 bases. CDR1 SGHTS and CDR2 YDEGEE come from the germline V gene. CDR3 nucleotides: TGTGCCAGCAGCTTGGGCACAACGGCTACCTACGAGCAGTACTTC. It codes for CASSLGTTATYEQYF.

The gene calls are TRBV27 and TRBJ1-3; 7 bases are a match to TRBD1. CDR3 size: 15 residues. Germline V gene sequence: CDR1 MNHEY, CDR2 SMNVEV (reference sequence). V shed 6 bases, J shed 2 bases, and the junction held 7 bases outside the gene matches. The CDR3 bases are TGTGCCAGCAGCGCATTAGGGACAGCTGGAAACACCATATATTTT. It yields the protein CASSALGTAGNTIYF.

The V gene is TRBV19, the J gene TRBJ1-1; the match to TRBD1 covers 11 bases. The CDR3 is 18 amino acids. The germline V gene has CDR1 LNHDA and CDR2 SQIVND (reference sequence). Losses at the gene ends were 5 bases for V and 1 base for J; bases not matched to a gene: 12. The CDR3 DNA reads as TGTGCCAGTAGTTCCCAAACCGGGACAGGGGGTCCGAACACTGAAGCTTTCTTT. Translated: CASSSQTGTGGPNTEAFF.

In this sample, this clone turned up a few times. V usage is TRBV2 and J usage is TRBJ1-1; D is ambiguous. Trimming took 3 bases from V and 5 from J, leaving 4 bases between them. The germline V gene has CDR1 SNHLY and CDR2 FYNNEI. CDR3 length: 11 amino acids. CDR3 amino acids: CASSDWTEAFF. CDR3 nucleotides: TGTGCCAGCAGTGATTGGACTGAAGCTTTCTTT.

The chain is built from TRBV15 and TRBJ2-1, with a weak D call TRBD2 (6 bases). The V gene lost 6 bases and the J gene lost 6 bases, with 15 bases spanning the gap. CDR3 length: 14 amino acids. Germline loops: CDR1 LNHNV, CDR2 YYDKDF (reference sequence). CDR3 region: CATSRPGLRNEQFF. As DNA, the CDR3 is TGTGCCACCAGTAGGCCGGGACTTCGCAATGAGCAGTTCTTC.

J is TRBJ2-1 and V is TRBV7-3, with 10 bases matching TRBD2. Trimming took 5 bases from V and 9 from J; bases not matched to a gene: 7. CDR1 is SGHTA, CDR2 FQGTGA, per germline. The CDR3 totals 14 residues. CDR3 amino acids: CASSEGTSAGEQFF. DNA of the CDR3: TGTGCCAGCAGCGAGGGGACTAGCGCGGGTGAGCAGTTCTTC.

The chain employs TRBV11-1 and TRBJ2-7; TRBD1 aligns across 9 bases. J lost 6 bases, V lost 10 bases, and 7 bases had no gene match. From germline, CDR1 is SGHAT and CDR2 FQDESV (reference sequence). This CDR3 contains 12 residues. The CDR3 coding sequence is TGTGCCACGGGACAGGGTACCGGCGAGCAGTACTTC. Its protein is CATGQGTGEQYF.

The J gene is TRBJ1-5, the V gene TRBV6-6, with D hard to call. Germline-derived CDR1 and CDR2 are MNHNY and SVGAGI (reference sequence). The V gene lost 0 bases and the J gene lost 6 bases, with 9 bases spanning the gap. The CDR3 contains 14 residues. As DNA, the CDR3 is TGTGCCAGCAGTTACTCGGGATCTGGTCAGCCCCAGCATTTT. Protein sequence: CASSYSGSGQPQHF.

J is TRBJ2-1 and V is TRBV27; D is unclear. This CDR3 comprises 14 residues. Germline assignment: CDR1 MNHEY and CDR2 SMNVEV (reference sequence). Trimming shortened V by 2 bases and J by 4 bases, and 9 bases separated the two germline ends. The CDR3 spells CASSLRAGYNEQFF. Here the CDR3 DNA reads TGTGCCAGCAGTTTAAGGGCTGGTTACAATGAGCAGTTCTTC.